This T cell receptor (beta chain) was sequenced for a study of T cell responses to AZD1222 COVID-19 vaccine. Whole-study results and caveats: Females outnumbered males among donors, who were mostly white British; clonal diversity was possibly underestimated. Only a handful of AZD1222 recipients, several in all, had baseline seropositivity. Spike-spanning, vaccine-associated CD4 TCRs were dominant at 160-218 and 743-854.

Trimming cost V 6 bases and J 4 bases, with 12 bases left between them. This CDR3 has 13 amino acids. Comment on this clone: Its antigen is still unknown.

The repertoire was sequenced with immunoSEQ multiplex PCR; TCRdb's copy has only in-frame clones and lacks some. Of some 90,000 clones in the sample, 85% to 90% are singletons; the top ten hold approximately 5.2%. It was second doses at about 4 or about 12 weeks that were pooled. The receptor was isolated from an adult who received the AZD1222 COVID-19 vaccine. Sequences were derived from peripheral blood, sampled 28 days after the second AZD1222 dose. This sequence joins TRBV12-3 or TRBV12-4 and TRBJ1-2; tentative D call: TRBD1 (5 bases). CDR3 protein: CASSTTGGYGYTF. CDR3 bases: TGTGCCAGCAGCACCACAGGAGGCTATGGCTACACCTTC.